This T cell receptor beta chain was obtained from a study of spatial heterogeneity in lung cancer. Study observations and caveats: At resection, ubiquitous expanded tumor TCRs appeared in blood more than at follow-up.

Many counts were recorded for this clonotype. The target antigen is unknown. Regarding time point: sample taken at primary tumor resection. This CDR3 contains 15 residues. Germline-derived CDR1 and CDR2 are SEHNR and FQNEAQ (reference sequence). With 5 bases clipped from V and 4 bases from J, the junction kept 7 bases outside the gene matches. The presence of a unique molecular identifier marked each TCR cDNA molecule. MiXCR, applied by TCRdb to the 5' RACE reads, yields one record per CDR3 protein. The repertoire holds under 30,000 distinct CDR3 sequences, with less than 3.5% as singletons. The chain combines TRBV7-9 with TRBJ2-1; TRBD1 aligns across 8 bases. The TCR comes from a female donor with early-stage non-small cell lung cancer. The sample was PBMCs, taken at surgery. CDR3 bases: TGTGCCAGCAGCCCTGGACAGGGTTTGTACAATGAGCAGTTCTTC. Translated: CASSPGQGLYNEQFF.